This TCR beta chain comes out of a study of blood T cell repertoires in COVID-19. Study-level information: The samples span acute and convalescent COVID-19 from the United States, Italy and Spain. Sources were T cells, B-cell-depleted T cells, or PBMCs; the material itself was cDNA or gDNA.

Original processing methods: Counts of nucleated cells, estimated from reference gene primer amplification, were obtained. Sequenced by immunoSEQ multiplex PCR; TCRdb stores in-frame clones only, minus some. That table furnishes V, J and clone size, whereas the DNA furnished D and trimming. This sample has approximately 260,000 clones, with roughly 89% found just once. Deletions cut 0 bases from V and 5 bases from J, with 8 bases between. Looked up from germline, CDR1 is WNHNN and CDR2 is SYGVQD (reference sequence). CDR3 length equals 13 residues. This rearrangement joins TRBV10-1 to TRBJ2-7; possibly TRBD1 for D (5 bases). The TCR originated in a woman in her forties who had recovered from COVID-19. Sequencing was performed on peripheral blood. The CDR3 here is CASSESGADEQYF. For the CDR3, the DNA is TGCGCCAGCAGTGAGTCTGGGGCGGACGAGCAGTACTTC.